This paragraph reports one T cell receptor (beta chain). As yet, its antigen is unknown. The record originates from a study of CD4+ T cells in melanoma. Some clones are missing from TCRdb's copy, which holds only in-frame ones; the method was immunoSEQ multiplex PCR. The sample lists roughly 150,000 clones, about 93% occurring once. Whole-study findings and limits: Neoantigen-specific CD4+ T cells in melanoma reportedly had diverse differentiation states. A reported correlation linked neoantigen-specific CD4+ T cells to CD8+, macrophage and B cell function.

This TCR was recovered from a human donor with melanoma.

CDR3 sequence (DNA): TGTGCCAGTTCCAACCAGCCCTACGAGCAGTACTTC. Its protein is CASSNQPYEQYF. The chain employs TRBV6-1 and TRBJ2-7, with D unclear. V was pared by 9 bases and J by 2 bases, with 11 bases between. This CDR3 contains 12 residues. The germline gives CDR1 MNHNS, CDR2 SASEGT.